A single sample is the source of the 20 T cell receptor beta chains below, sequenced in a study of blood T cells in healthy people across ages. Together with a sample-barcoded 5' primer, a J-beta primer mix was included in a second PCR lasting roughly 6 to 12 cycles. TCRdb recomputed calls from the 5' RACE reads with MiXCR, one row per CDR3 protein. In the table there are 2 million or so distinct CDR3 sequences, 49% of which are singletons. Material for sequencing was blood. The receptor source for this set is a woman in her thirties or forties in good health.

This clonotype was seen more than once but under ten times. The genes are TRBV7-2 and TRBJ2-4; 7 nucleotides align to TRBD1. J was trimmed by 13 bases and V by 2 bases; bases with no gene match: 8. CDR3 length: 13 residues. CDR1 is SGHTA and CDR2 is FQGNSA in the germline V gene. CDR3: CASSLTGVREQYF. The CDR3 DNA reads TGTGCCAGCAGCTTAACAGGGGTACGAGAGCAGTACTTC.

CDR3 in DNA: TGCGCCAGCAGCCAAGGAACAGCTAATGAAAAACTGTTTTTT. Its translation: CASSQGTANEKLFF. The V gene is TRBV4-3, the J gene TRBJ1-4; D is ambiguous. The CDR3 length is 14 residues. V shed 1 base and J shed 3 bases, with 6 bases lying between them. The V gene's germline CDR1 is LGHNA and CDR2 YSLEER.

V gene TRBV20-1 combines with J gene TRBJ2-7, with a weak D call TRBD1 (5 bases). V was shortened by 6 bases and J by 7 bases, with 13 bases between the two germline ends. Germline-derived CDR1 and CDR2 are DFQATT and SNEGSKA (reference sequence). The CDR3 is made up of 11 amino acids. The CDR3, as DNA: TGCAGTGCAAGGGGCAGCTTAGAGCAGTACTTC. Protein product: CSARGSLEQYF.

The chain employs TRBV29-1 and TRBJ1-1, with TRBD1 identical over 8 bases. The V and J ends lost 4 bases and 5 bases, in that order; junction bases with no gene match: 9. Germline lookup yields CDR1 SQVTM and CDR2 ANQGSEA. This CDR3 has 14 residues. CDR3 sequence reads: CSVAGAGGFTEAFF. CDR3 nucleotides: TGCAGCGTTGCGGGTGCAGGGGGCTTTACTGAAGCTTTCTTT.

The genes are TRBV10-3 and TRBJ2-7; 10 bases map to TRBD1. The better agreement between TRBJ2-5 and the DNA end casts doubt on the J call. Per germline, CDR1 ENHRY and CDR2 SYGVKD. This CDR3 is 15 amino acids long. This chain's CDR3 is CAISERGTGDETQYF. The CDR3 region has the DNA TGTGCCATCAGTGAGCGTGGGACAGGGGACGAGACCCAGTACTTC.

This clonotype was counted a single time. J is TRBJ2-1 and V is TRBV20-1, with D possibly matching TRBD1 (5 bases). Germline CDR1 and CDR2: DFQATT and SNEGSKA (reference sequence). Deletions cut 3 bases from V and 8 bases from J, with 20 bases between. This CDR3 has 15 residues. CDR3 DNA sequence: TGCAGTGCTAGTTGGAGTTGGAGAAGGGGCGATGAGCAGTTCTTC. Translating gives CSASWSWRRGDEQFF.

The rearrangement uses TRBV13 and TRBJ1-1; D is unclear. V was pared by 5 bases and J by 5 bases, with 18 bases between. Germline V gene data show CDR1 as PRHDT and CDR2 as FYEKMQ (reference sequence). The CDR3 is made up of 15 amino acids. CDR3 protein: CASSPGVRLRTEAFF. CDR3 DNA: TGTGCCAGCAGCCCTGGCGTTAGGTTGCGAACTGAAGCTTTCTTT.

This chain joins TRBV4-3 and TRBJ1-2; 8 bases agree with TRBD1. The CDR3 is 14 amino acids. CDR1 and CDR2 (germline): LGHNA, YSLEER. Losses at the gene ends were 8 bases for V and 4 bases for J; bases not matched to a gene: 9. In DNA form, the CDR3 reads TGCGCCAGCGGCTTGACAGGGGCCCGCTATGGCTACACCTTC. Translation gives CASGLTGARYGYTF.

This clonotype was seen more than once but under ten times. The V and J genes are TRBV29-1 and TRBJ1-5; D gene unclear. Germline V gives CDR1 SQVTM, CDR2 ANQGSEA. With 2 bases removed from V and 4 bases from J, the gap between germline ends came to 9 bases. The length of the CDR3 is 13 residues. The CDR3 DNA reads as TGCAGCGTTGAAACCGGCCCTAATCAGCCCCAGCATTTT. Translating it yields CSVETGPNQPQHF.

To note about this clonotype: Sequence at one end of the junction differs from germline and may be a read error. This rearrangement joins TRBV5-1 to TRBJ1-1; D not resolved. Germline V gene data show CDR1 as SGHRS and CDR2 as YFSETQ. This CDR3 region has 13 residues. In DNA form, the CDR3 reads TGCGCCAGCGGCTTGGTTATGAACACTGAAGCTTTCTTT. This codes for CASGLVMNTEAFF.

The chain links TRBV12-3 or TRBV12-4 to TRBJ1-1; no clear D gene. V was pared by 3 bases and J by 11 bases, with 13 bases between. The CDR3 spans 12 residues. CDR3 amino acids: CASSLEFPGAFF. In nucleotides, the CDR3 is TGTGCCAGCAGTTTGGAGTTCCCTGGGGCTTTCTTT.

V is TRBV7-2 and J is TRBJ2-1; 16 bases agree with TRBD2. V dropped 0 bases and J dropped 8; count of bases not matched to a gene: 7. The CDR3 loop spans 18 amino acids. Germline values: CDR1 SGHTA, CDR2 FQGNSA. This CDR3 is CASSLAGTSGGALDEQFF. CDR3 DNA sequence: TGTGCCAGCAGCTTAGCGGGGACTAGCGGGGGGGCTCTGGATGAGCAGTTCTTC.

The chain joins TRBV29-1 to TRBJ2-1; no definite D call. This CDR3 is built from 15 residues. The V gene's germline CDR1 is SQVTM and CDR2 ANQGSEA. Trimming took 3 bases from V and 7 from J, leaving 19 bases between them. Here the CDR3 DNA reads TGCAGCGTTGACTCTGGGTCGCAGTATGGGAATGAGCAGTTCTTC. Its protein product is CSVDSGSQYGNEQFF.

The chain links TRBV10-3 to TRBJ2-5; TRBD2 agrees at 12 bases. The germline V gene has CDR1 ENHRY and CDR2 SYGVKD. The CDR3 spans 15 residues. The ends lost 3 bases at V and 14 bases at J; junction bases unmatched: 13. As DNA, the CDR3 is TGTGCCATCAGTGAATCTAGCGGGGGGGCCAACATTCACTACTTC. Translating gives CAISESSGGANIHYF.

The chain employs TRBV7-3 and TRBJ2-5; D remains ambiguous. The CDR3 length is 15 residues. Per the germline V gene, CDR1 is SGHTA and CDR2 is FQGTGA. V shed 5 bases and J shed 5 bases, with 18 bases lying between them. In DNA form, the CDR3 reads TGTGCCAGCAGCCAACGTCTGGGCGTCGCGGAGACCCAGTACTTC. Protein product: CASSQRLGVAETQYF.

The chain carries TRBV20-1 and TRBJ2-1; 7 bases align to TRBD2. This CDR3 comprises 16 residues. Germline loops: CDR1 DFQATT, CDR2 SNEGSKA (reference sequence). J was trimmed by 6 bases and V by 5 bases; bases with no gene match: 16. The CDR3 here is CSAPGRGGGRGNEQFF. In DNA form, the CDR3 reads TGCAGTGCTCCCGGTCGTGGGGGGGGACGTGGCAATGAGCAGTTCTTC.

The V and J genes are TRBV6-5 and TRBJ1-2; D is unresolved. V shed 8 bases and J shed 8 bases, with 15 bases lying between them. CDR3 size: 12 residues. The germline V gene has CDR1 MNHEY and CDR2 SVGAGI. CDR3 nucleotides: TGTGCCAGCTCCCCAATCGGTGACGGCTACACCTTC. This gives the protein CASSPIGDGYTF.

This clonotype was seen more than once but under ten times. The chain links TRBV20-1 to TRBJ2-1; TRBD2 is a possible D gene (5 bases). The CDR3 has 13 residues. Trimming pared 0 bases from V and 7 bases from J, leaving 10 bases between. Germline assignment: CDR1 DFQATT and CDR2 SNEGSKA (reference sequence). The CDR3 loop reads CSARDPLANEQFF. In DNA form, the CDR3 reads TGCAGTGCTAGAGATCCGCTAGCTAATGAGCAGTTCTTC.

The chain carries TRBV4-1 and TRBJ2-3; the D gene could be TRBD1 or TRBD2 (5 bases each). This CDR3 spans 16 amino acids. Trimming shortened V by 4 bases and J by 1 base, and 15 bases separated the two germline ends. Per the germline V gene, CDR1 is MGHRA and CDR2 is YSYEKL. The CDR3 bases are TGCGCCAGCAGCCTAGAGTGGGGGTTCGGCACAGATACGCAGTATTTT. Its translation is CASSLEWGFGTDTQYF.

The chain recombines TRBV25-1 with TRBJ1-2; D not resolved. V was trimmed by 9 bases and J by 4 bases, leaving 12 bases between them. The germline CDR1 and CDR2 sequences are MGHDK and SYGVNS. There are 12 residues in the CDR3. CDR3 in amino acids: CASRDATYGYTF. The CDR3 region has the DNA TGTGCCAGTCGAGATGCTACCTATGGCTACACCTTC.